This entry lists 4 T cell receptor beta chains sequenced from one sample in a study of coeliac disease. Findings and limits, study-wide: Control samples showed higher TRB and TRG clonality than intraepithelial and lamina propria samples in active celiac disease.

Which antigens these TCRs recognize remains unknown. The data were produced by immunoSEQ multiplex PCR, yet TCRdb's version contains in-frame clones alone and is incomplete. The sample has thousands of clones, roughly two thirds seen once. Sequences were obtained from intraepithelial lymphocytes from the gut. Receptors originate from a woman aged 18-35 years with active celiac disease.

As DNA, the CDR3 is TGTGCCAGCAGCTTCCTCGGGACTAGCGGGTGGGGGGATACGCAGTATTTT. Translation gives CASSFLGTSGWGDTQYF. The chain recombines TRBV7-8 with TRBJ2-3; 12 nucleotides align to TRBD2. Per the germline V gene, CDR1 is SGHVS and CDR2 is FQNEAQ. The CDR3 is 17 amino acids. The ends lost 3 bases at V and 6 bases at J; junction bases unmatched: 10. The variable domain in full, completed from reference TRBV7-8 and TRBJ2-3, reads GAGVSQSPRYKVAKRGQDVALRCDPISGHVSLFWYQQALGQGPEFLTYFQNEAQLDKSGLPSDRFFAERPEGSVSTLKIQRTQQEDSAVYLCASSFLGTSGWGDTQYFGPGTRLTVL.

J is TRBJ2-4 and V is TRBV6-5; a weak D match, TRBD2 (7 bases). This CDR3 contains 15 residues. CDR1 is MNHEY, CDR2 SVGAGI, per germline. V was cut by 2 bases and J by 8 bases, with 16 bases left in between. The CDR3 DNA follows: TGTGCCAGCAGTTACGGTTGGGGGGGCTGGGACATTCAGTACTTC. Its translation: CASSYGWGGWDIQYF.

By share, this clone counts as medium-sized (0.01 to 0.1%). The chain is built from TRBV6-5 and TRBJ2-1; perhaps TRBD1 as D (6 bases). This CDR3 is built from 16 residues. The V end was cut by 0 bases, the J end by 7 bases, with 16 bases between. Germline CDR1 MNHEY, CDR2 SVGAGI. Here the CDR3 reads CASSYSLQGDVNEQFF. CDR3 nucleotides: TGTGCCAGCAGTTACTCGTTACAGGGCGACGTGAATGAGCAGTTCTTC.

The sample holds a few counts of this clone. The rearrangement links TRBV27 to TRBJ2-5, with D tentatively TRBD1 (5 bases). The CDR3 covers 14 residues. Germline CDR1 and CDR2: MNHEY and SMNVEV (reference sequence). Trimming shortened V by 2 bases and J by 0 bases, and 7 bases separated the two germline ends. CDR3 nucleotides: TGTGCCAGCAGTTTAAACAGGTACCAAGAGACCCAGTACTTC. It translates to CASSLNRYQETQYF.